The next 2 T cell receptor beta chains were all read from a single sample in a study of cytomegalovirus exposure and HLA in healthy donors. PCR primers comprised 60 Vbeta and 13 Jbeta primers. Clones were sequenced by immunoSEQ multiplex PCR, and TCRdb holds only the in-frame ones, with some missing. The sample lists approximately 210,000 clones; about four fifths were seen once. The sequenced material came from PBMCs. The receptors were sampled from a woman in her forties or fifties in good health and CMV-seropositive.

The chain links TRBV18 to TRBJ2-3, with D unresolved. Germline V lookup: CDR1 KGHSH, CDR2 LQKENI. The CDR3 contains 12 residues. Trimming left V 3 bases short and J 6 bases short, with 7 bases between. Here the CDR3 reads CASSPNSDTQYF. In DNA form, the CDR3 reads TGTGCCAGCTCACCCAACAGTGATACGCAGTATTTT.

The V gene is TRBV7-9, the J gene TRBJ2-7; TRBD2 is a possible D gene (7 bases). CDR1 and CDR2 (germline): SEHNR, FQNEAQ (reference sequence). There are 15 residues in the CDR3. Trimming removed 6 bases from V and 6 bases from J, with 21 bases in between. The CDR3 sequence: CASREGGASVGEQYF. The CDR3 DNA is TGTGCCAGCAGGGAGGGGGGGGCCTCGGTTGGCGAGCAGTACTTC. The complete variable domain, with remaining parts taken from reference TRBV7-9 and TRBJ2-7, reads DTGVSQNPRHKITKRGQNVTFRCDPISEHNRLYWYRQTLGQGPEFLTYFQNEAQLEKSRLLSDRFSAERPKGSFSTLEIQRTEQGDSAMYLCASREGGASVGEQYFGPGTRLTVT.